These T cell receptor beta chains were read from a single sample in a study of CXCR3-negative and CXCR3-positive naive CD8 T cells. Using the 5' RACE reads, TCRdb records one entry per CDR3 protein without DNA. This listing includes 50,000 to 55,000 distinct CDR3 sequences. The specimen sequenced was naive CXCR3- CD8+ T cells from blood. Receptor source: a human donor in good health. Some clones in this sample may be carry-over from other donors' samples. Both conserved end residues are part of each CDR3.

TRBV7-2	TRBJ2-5	CASSPRTGRTSLETQYF
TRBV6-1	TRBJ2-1	CASSEHRQGLNEQFF
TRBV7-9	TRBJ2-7	CASSARAAGQYF
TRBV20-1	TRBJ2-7	CSAMTTEDYEQYF
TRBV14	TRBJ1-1	CASSQEAGYTEAFF
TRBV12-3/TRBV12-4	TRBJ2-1	CASSLLGNEQFF
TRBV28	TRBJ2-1	CASSSEVHYNEQFF
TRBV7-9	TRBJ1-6	CASSPGTRPLHF
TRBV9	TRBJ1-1	CASSVGSGDALVEAFF
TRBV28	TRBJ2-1	CASRLRPFVAGQGSDNEQFF
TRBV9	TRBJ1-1	CASSVGGAGGPNTEAFF
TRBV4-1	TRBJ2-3	CASSPYSVDTQYF
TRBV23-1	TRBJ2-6	CASSHHYSGGNVLTF
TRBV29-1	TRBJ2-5	CSVNGLSRDSQETQYF
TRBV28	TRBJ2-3	CASSFSPGTGNTQYF
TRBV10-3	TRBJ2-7	CAISEDRGSLNEQYF
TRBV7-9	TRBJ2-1	CASIGRASNEQFF
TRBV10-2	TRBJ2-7	CASSGRAYEQYF
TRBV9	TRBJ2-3	CASSDGRRDVETQYF
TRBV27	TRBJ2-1	CASSDDSHEQFF
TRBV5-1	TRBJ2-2	CASKNSGSSAGELFF
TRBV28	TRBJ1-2	CASSGDRGDGYTF
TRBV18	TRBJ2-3	CASSPFISTDTQYF
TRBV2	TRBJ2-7	CASTRDSSSYEQYF
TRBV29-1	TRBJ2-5	CSVEDTSGGETQYF
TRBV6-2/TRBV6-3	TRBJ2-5	CASSYRQGDETQYF
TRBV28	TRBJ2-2	CASSSPPGELFF
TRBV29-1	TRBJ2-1	CSVRTSDYNEQFF
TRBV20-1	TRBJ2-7	CSARELTSGSYEQYF
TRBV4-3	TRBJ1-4	CASSQGLGGQGAEKLFF
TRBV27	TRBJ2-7	CASSLRGPIDEQYF
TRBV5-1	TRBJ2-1	CASRQGQGATVDEQFF
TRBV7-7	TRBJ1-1	CASSPRQGSTEAVF
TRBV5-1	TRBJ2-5	CASSRLTGKQETQYF
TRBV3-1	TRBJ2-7	CASSQDSGAPYEQYF
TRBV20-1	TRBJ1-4	CSATFPDRGHVFF
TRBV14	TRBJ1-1	CASSQNSLNTEAFF
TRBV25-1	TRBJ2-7	CASSEGRYRYEQYF
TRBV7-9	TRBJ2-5	CATTTSAGSGETQYF
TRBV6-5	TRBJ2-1	CASSYKTKTYEQFF
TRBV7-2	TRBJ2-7	CASSLGTYWTGDYEQYF
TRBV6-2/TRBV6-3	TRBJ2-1	CASSSLGPHTSYNEQFF
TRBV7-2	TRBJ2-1	CASDSRLSPEQFF
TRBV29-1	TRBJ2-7	CSVLKEDEQYF
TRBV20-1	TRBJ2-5	CSASGTSGVGETQYF
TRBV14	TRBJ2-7	CASSHDITGTGSYEQYF
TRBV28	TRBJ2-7	CASSLGLAGFYEQYF
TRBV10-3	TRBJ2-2	CAITINTGELFF
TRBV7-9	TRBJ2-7	CASRLAGDYEQYF
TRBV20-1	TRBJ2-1	CSTPFSGGPLGQANEQFF
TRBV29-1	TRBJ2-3	CSVDRPFTSTDTQYF
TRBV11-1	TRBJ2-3	CASSLYADRSTDTQYF
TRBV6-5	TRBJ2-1	CASRLVANSYNEQFF
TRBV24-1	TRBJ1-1	CATSDLTGAIVAEAFF